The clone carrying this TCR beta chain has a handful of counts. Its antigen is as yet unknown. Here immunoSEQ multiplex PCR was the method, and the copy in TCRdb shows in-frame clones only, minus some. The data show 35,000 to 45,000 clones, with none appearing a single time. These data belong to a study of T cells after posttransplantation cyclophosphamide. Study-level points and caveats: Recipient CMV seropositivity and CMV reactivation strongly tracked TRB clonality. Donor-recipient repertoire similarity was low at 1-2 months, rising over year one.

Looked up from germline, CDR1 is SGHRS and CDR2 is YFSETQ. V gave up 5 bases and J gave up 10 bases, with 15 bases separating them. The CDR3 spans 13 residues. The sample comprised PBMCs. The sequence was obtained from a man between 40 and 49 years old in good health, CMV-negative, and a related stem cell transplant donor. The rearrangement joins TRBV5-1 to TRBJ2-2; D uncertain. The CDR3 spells CASSPSIAEELFF. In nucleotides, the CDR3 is TGCGCCAGCAGTCCGAGTATCGCCGAGGAGCTGTTTTTT. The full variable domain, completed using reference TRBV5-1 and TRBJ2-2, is KAGVTQTPRYLIKTRGQQVTLSCSPISGHRSVSWYQQTPGQGLQFLFEYFSETQRNKGNFPGRFSGRQFSNSRSEMNVSTLELGDSALYLCASSPSIAEELFFGEGSRLTVL.